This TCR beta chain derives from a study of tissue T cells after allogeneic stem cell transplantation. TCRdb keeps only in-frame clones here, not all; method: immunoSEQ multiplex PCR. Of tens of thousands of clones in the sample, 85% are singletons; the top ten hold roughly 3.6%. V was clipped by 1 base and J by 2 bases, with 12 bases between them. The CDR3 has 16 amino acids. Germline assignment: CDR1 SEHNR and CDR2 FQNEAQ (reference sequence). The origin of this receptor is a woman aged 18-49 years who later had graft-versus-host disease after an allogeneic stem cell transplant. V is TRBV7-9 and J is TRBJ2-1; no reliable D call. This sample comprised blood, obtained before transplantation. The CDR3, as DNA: TGTGCCAGCAGCTTAGAGGTTGTCTGGCCCTACAATGAGCAGTTCTTC. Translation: CASSLEVVWPYNEQFF. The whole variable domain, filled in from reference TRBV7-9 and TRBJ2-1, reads DTGVSQNPRHKITKRGQNVTFRCDPISEHNRLYWYRQTLGQGPEFLTYFQNEAQLEKSRLLSDRFSAERPKGSFSTLEIQRTEQGDSAMYLCASSLEVVWPYNEQFFGPGTRLTVL.